The 32 T cell receptor beta chains reported below all come from one sample, sequenced in a study of immune cell composition in non-small cell lung cancer (dated by TCRdb to 2017 to 2019). Normal lung samples were non-adjacent lung tissue taken as far from the tumour as possible, at least 3 cm away, from the same patient. The protocol used for the library was the immunoSEQ multiplex PCR assay. In TCRdb, the immuneACCESS table is reduced to in-frame sequences with V and J assigned. These tables do not hold every clone; where another copy was compared, an unresolved V gene accounts for under half, and the others remain unexplained. The sample table contains 7,500 to 9,000 clones; only one count was recorded for 77% of them. Of the sample, 13% is held by the ten largest clones. Sequencing was done on a sample of non-adjacent lung tissue. The receptors stem from a human donor with non-small cell lung cancer.

V is TRBV4-1 and J is TRBJ2-1, with unresolved D. This CDR3 comprises 14 residues. Trimming removed 0 bases at V and 3 bases at J, with 6 bases between. Germline V CDR1 and CDR2: MGHRA, YSYEKL. CDR3 protein: CASSQETGYNEQFF. Here the CDR3 DNA reads TGCGCCAGCAGCCAAGAGACCGGCTACAATGAGCAGTTCTTC.

The J gene is TRBJ1-5, the V gene TRBV5-3, with 7 bases lining up with TRBD1. TRBV5-3 is flagged as an ORF with uncertain function. J gave up 7 bases and V 0 bases, and 10 bases lay outside the gene matches. CDR3 length: 16 amino acids. Here the CDR3 reads CARSLGVQGDLQPQHF. The CDR3 DNA reads TGTGCCAGAAGCTTGGGTGTCCAGGGGGATTTGCAGCCCCAGCATTTT.

The CDR3 DNA reads TGTGCCAGCAGCTTAGGTAGGGCGGACAACGTCCTGACTTTC. Its protein product is CASSLGRADNVLTF. The J gene is TRBJ2-6, the V gene TRBV5-4; D call uncertain. Trimming removed 2 bases from V and 9 bases from J, with 12 bases in between. CDR3 length: 14 amino acids. Per germline, CDR1 SGHNT and CDR2 YYREEE (reference sequence).

The genes are TRBV6-6 and TRBJ1-3; D is unresolved. The CDR3 is 14 amino acids. V dropped 0 bases and J dropped 4 bases, with 7 bases sitting between them. Germline V gene sequence: CDR1 MNHNY, CDR2 SVGAGI (reference sequence). CDR3 in amino acids: CASSYSLWGNTIYF. The CDR3 DNA reads as TGTGCCAGCAGTTACTCCTTGTGGGGAAACACCATATATTTT.

The rearrangement links TRBV6-6 to TRBJ1-2; the match to TRBD1 covers 7 bases. Germline V gives CDR1 MNHNY, CDR2 SVGAGI (reference sequence). V was clipped by 2 bases and J by 7 bases; unmatched bases: 4. The CDR3 length is 13 residues. CDR3 sequence reads: CASSYETGAGYTF. In DNA form, the CDR3 reads TGTGCCAGCAGTTACGAAACAGGGGCTGGCTACACCTTC.

For the CDR3, the DNA is TGTGCCAGCAGCACGGGACCCCACCTGGGCTACACCTTC. Protein product: CASSTGPHLGYTF. V gene TRBV5-8 combines with J gene TRBJ1-2; tentative D call: TRBD1 (5 bases). The CDR3 spans 13 residues. Trimming took 4 bases from V and 8 from J, leaving 15 bases between them. CDR1 is SGHTS, CDR2 YDEGEE, per germline.

The chain is built from TRBV4-1 and TRBJ2-1; a weak D match, TRBD2 (5 bases). The CDR3 length is 13 residues. V lost 0 bases, J lost 8 bases, and 8 bases lay in between. Germline V lookup: CDR1 MGHRA, CDR2 YSYEKL. The CDR3 nucleotides are TGCGCCAGCAGCCAAGATTGGGGAGATGAGCAGTTCTTC. Translation: CASSQDWGDEQFF.

The chain employs TRBV10-2 and TRBJ2-1; D unresolved. Germline-derived CDR1 and CDR2 are WSHSY and SAAADI. This CDR3 comprises 13 residues. V was trimmed by 8 bases and J by 3 bases, leaving 11 bases between them. CDR3 nucleotide sequence: TGCGCCAGCGGAGTGTCGGACTACAATGAGCAGTTCTTC. Residues: CASGVSDYNEQFF.

The V call is TRBV6-6, the J call TRBJ1-3; the D is unclear. This CDR3 spans 15 amino acids. Trimming took off 7 bases at V and 8 bases at J, with 21 bases between the two ends. The germline gives CDR1 MNHNY, CDR2 SVGAGI (reference sequence). The CDR3: CASMFYTWHVDTIYF. DNA for the CDR3: TGTGCCAGCATGTTTTATACGTGGCACGTGGACACCATATATTTT.

The V gene is TRBV30, the J gene TRBJ1-6, with D perhaps TRBD1 (6 bases). The CDR3 length is 16 residues. V was clipped by 3 bases and J by 7 bases, with 19 bases between them. CDR1 GTSNPN and CDR2 SVGIG come from the germline V gene (reference sequence). CDR3 residues: CAWRPILQGPNSPLHF. CDR3 DNA sequence: TGTGCCTGGAGGCCCATATTACAGGGACCCAATTCACCCCTCCACTTT.

The chain employs TRBV5-1 and TRBJ1-1, with 7 bases fitting TRBD1. Losses at the gene ends were 3 bases for V and 1 base for J; bases not matched to a gene: 3. Looked up from germline, CDR1 is SGHRS and CDR2 is YFSETQ. This CDR3 spans 14 amino acids. The CDR3 DNA follows: TGCGCCAGCAGCTCGGGACAGACGAACACTGAAGCTTTCTTT. Translating it yields CASSSGQTNTEAFF.

V usage is TRBV27 and J usage is TRBJ2-5, with 7 bases identical to TRBD2. The CDR3 has 13 amino acids. V trimming: 5 bases; J trimming: 5 bases; junction bases outside the gene matches: 5. Germline assignment: CDR1 MNHEY and CDR2 SMNVEV (reference sequence). CDR3 DNA sequence: TGTGCCAGCAGTCGGACTAGATGGGAGACCCAGTACTTC. Translating it yields CASSRTRWETQYF.

This chain uses TRBV5-6 with TRBJ2-7; D might be TRBD2 (6 bases). The V end was cut by 2 bases, the J end by 3 bases, with 21 bases between. This CDR3 is 17 amino acids long. Per the germline V gene, CDR1 is SGHDT and CDR2 is YYEEEE. CDR3 amino acids: CASSFGQTRLVFYEQYF. CDR3 DNA: TGTGCCAGCAGCTTCGGCCAAACGCGACTAGTGTTCTACGAGCAGTACTTC.

CDR3 DNA: TGTGCCAGCACCCCTCGGGCGGTCCCGGGGGGGGGCACAGATACGCAGTATTTT. It encodes CASTPRAVPGGGTDTQYF. This chain links TRBV11-1 with TRBJ2-3, with TRBD2 matching 8 bases. This CDR3 is built from 18 residues. J was trimmed by 1 base and V by 7 bases; bases with no gene match: 16. Germline values: CDR1 SGHAT, CDR2 FQDESV (reference sequence).

This clone is medium-sized by share. This CDR3 is CASSLLAGETQYF. The DNA for the CDR3 is TGTGCCAGCAGCTTACTAGCGGGAGAGACCCAGTACTTC. The chain carries TRBV7-9 and TRBJ2-5; 8 bases fit TRBD2. Germline CDR1 reads SEHNR; CDR2 reads FQNEAQ (reference sequence). Losses at the gene ends were 2 bases for V and 4 bases for J; bases not matched to a gene: 0. The CDR3 consists of 13 residues.

This clone was seen only once. J is TRBJ2-5 and V is TRBV5-4; D may be TRBD1 (7 bases). The CDR3 sequence is 16 residues long. The V and J ends lost 4 bases and 5 bases respectively, with 21 bases between them. The germline CDR1 and CDR2 sequences are SGHNT and YYREEE (reference sequence). Here the CDR3 DNA reads TGTGCCAGCAGCCCCCCGGGGGCACAGGGGAAGGAGACCCAGTACTTC. Amino acid sequence: CASSPPGAQGKETQYF.

J is TRBJ2-1 and V is TRBV27; 10 bases match TRBD2. Trimming removed 3 bases from V and 2 bases from J; junction bases left unmatched: 4. Germline CDR1 MNHEY, CDR2 SMNVEV (reference sequence). This CDR3 contains 16 residues. CDR3 amino acids: CASSFQSGRAYNEQFF. CDR3 bases: TGTGCCAGCAGTTTTCAAAGCGGGAGGGCCTACAATGAGCAGTTCTTC.

V and J are TRBV28 and TRBJ1-4; 7 nucleotides align to TRBD1. Germline loops: CDR1 MDHEN, CDR2 SYDVKM. V gave up 5 bases and J gave up 7 bases; unmatched junction bases: 10. The CDR3 spans 15 residues. This CDR3 is CASSSHRGLSEKLFF. CDR3 bases: TGTGCCAGCAGTAGCCACAGGGGCTTGTCTGAAAAACTGTTTTTT. Looking up the rest from reference TRBV28 and TRBJ1-4 gives the full variable domain: DVKVTQSSRYLVKRTGEKVFLECVQDMDHENMFWYRQDPGLGLRLIYFSYDVKMKEKGDIPEGYSVSREKKERFSLILESASTNQTSMYLCASSSHRGLSEKLFFGSGTQLSVL.

This clone is deemed large. The chain employs TRBV20-1 and TRBJ2-1; D gene uncertain. This CDR3 is built from 11 residues. From germline, CDR1 is DFQATT and CDR2 SNEGSKA (reference sequence). V was pared by 4 bases and J by 5 bases, with 6 bases between. CDR3 DNA sequence: TGCAGTGCTAACAGAGACAATGAGCAGTTCTTC. Translating gives CSANRDNEQFF.

V gene TRBV4-2 combines with J gene TRBJ2-6; D gene unclear. The ends were cut back, 1 base at V and 2 bases at J, with 15 bases in the middle. The CDR3 covers 18 residues. The germline V gene encodes CDR1 LGHNA and CDR2 YNFKEQ. The CDR3 reads CASSQGLGGLTGANVLTF. CDR3 in DNA: TGTGCCAGCAGCCAAGGCTTAGGCGGCTTGACTGGGGCCAACGTCCTGACTTTC.

The chain recombines TRBV6-9 with TRBJ2-1; maybe TRBD1 (6 bases). This CDR3 spans 15 amino acids. Germline loops: CDR1 MNHGY, CDR2 SVAAGI. V shed 10 bases and J shed 0 bases, with 16 bases lying between them. The CDR3 loop is CATRGTGSSYNEQFF. CDR3 DNA: TGTGCCACCAGGGGTACAGGGAGCTCCTACAATGAGCAGTTCTTC.

The rearrangement joins TRBV6-5 to TRBJ1-6; tentative D call: TRBD1 (5 bases). The ends were cut back, 0 bases at V and 9 bases at J, with 9 bases in the middle. Germline assignment: CDR1 MNHEY and CDR2 SVGAGI. The CDR3 spans 14 residues. This chain's CDR3 is CASSYSIDSSPLHF. The CDR3 DNA reads TGTGCCAGCAGTTACTCCATCGACAGTTCACCCCTCCACTTT.

J is TRBJ1-1 and V is TRBV2; 9 positions agree with TRBD1. V gave up 5 bases and J gave up 2 bases; unmatched junction bases: 3. The germline V gene has CDR1 SNHLY and CDR2 FYNNEI. CDR3 length: 14 amino acids. As DNA, the CDR3 is TGTGCCAGCAGTCACAGGGGGCGAAACACTGAAGCTTTCTTT. Protein product: CASSHRGRNTEAFF.

The CDR3 loop is CASSLQGEAQPQHF. Here the CDR3 DNA reads TGTGCCAGCAGCCTACAGGGCGAAGCTCAGCCCCAGCATTTT. The rearrangement links TRBV7-9 to TRBJ1-5; perhaps TRBD1 as D (6 bases). V was shortened by 5 bases and J by 6 bases, with 14 bases between the two germline ends. Germline CDR1 is SEHNR and CDR2 is FQNEAQ (reference sequence). CDR3 size: 14 residues.

The rearrangement links TRBV6-1 to TRBJ2-1; 7 nucleotides agree with TRBD2. Unmatched junction bases numbered 15, after V lost 3 bases and J lost 7 bases. Germline V gene sequence: CDR1 MNHNS, CDR2 SASEGT. CDR3 length equals 17 residues. The CDR3 nucleotides read TGTGCCAGCAGTGAGACGGCGGGAGCGGGTTTGAGGAATGAGCAGTTCTTC. Translation gives CASSETAGAGLRNEQFF.

The chain employs TRBV7-2 and TRBJ2-5; D might be TRBD2 (6 bases). Per the germline V gene, CDR1 is SGHTA and CDR2 is FQGNSA. The CDR3 runs to 14 residues. With 5 bases removed from V and 0 bases from J, the gap between germline ends came to 10 bases. The DNA of the CDR3 is TGTGCCAGCAGCCGTAGCGGAAACCAAGAGACCCAGTACTTC. Its translation is CASSRSGNQETQYF.

The J gene is TRBJ2-2, the V gene TRBV18, with 11 bases aligning to TRBD2. The ends lost 9 bases at V and 2 bases at J; junction bases unmatched: 14. Looked up from germline, CDR1 is KGHSH and CDR2 is LQKENI. The length of the CDR3 is 18 residues. In DNA form, the CDR3 reads TGTGCCAGTTCTGGAAGAAGACTAGCGGGATCTAACACCGGGGAGCTGTTTTTT. Its protein product is CASSGRRLAGSNTGELFF.

The chain links TRBV28 to TRBJ1-2; 8 nucleotides agree with TRBD1. V was pared by 8 bases and J by 7 bases, with 12 bases of the junction left unmatched. Germline V lookup: CDR1 MDHEN, CDR2 SYDVKM. The CDR3 extends over 14 amino acids. The CDR3 here is CASESLGTGGGYTF. CDR3 DNA: TGTGCCAGCGAGTCTCTCGGGACAGGAGGTGGCTACACCTTC.

This clone was recorded once. The chain combines TRBV5-1 with TRBJ2-7; 8 nucleotides agree with TRBD1. Germline-derived CDR1 and CDR2 are SGHRS and YFSETQ. V lost 5 bases to trimming and J lost 5 bases; unmatched junction nucleotides: 9. CDR3 length: 14 residues. The CDR3 loop is CASRQGQATHEQYF. DNA for the CDR3: TGCGCCAGCAGACAGGGACAGGCTACCCACGAGCAGTACTTC. Using reference TRBV5-1 and TRBJ2-7 for the parts outside the CDR3, the full variable domain is KAGVTQTPRYLIKTRGQQVTLSCSPISGHRSVSWYQQTPGQGLQFLFEYFSETQRNKGNFPGRFSGRQFSNSRSEMNVSTLELGDSALYLCASRQGQATHEQYFGPGTRLTVT.

The chain combines TRBV11-3 with TRBJ1-3; 10 positions match TRBD1. Germline V gene lookup returns CDR1 SGHNT and CDR2 YENEEA. The CDR3 runs to 15 residues. The junction had 3 bases not matched to a gene; V was cut back by 5 bases and J by 2 bases. The CDR3 sequence is CASSPGQGPGNTIYF. The CDR3 DNA reads TGTGCCAGCAGCCCGGGACAGGGGCCTGGAAACACCATATATTTT.

This chain joins TRBV13 and TRBJ2-5; 11 positions match TRBD2. V shed 4 bases and J 1 base; nucleotides not matched to a gene: 11. The CDR3 runs to 18 residues. Germline CDR1 and CDR2: PRHDT and FYEKMQ (reference sequence). CDR3 nucleotide sequence: TGTGCCAGCAGCTCCATTCCTTCTAGCGGGGGGTCCCAAGAGACCCAGTACTTC. Translating it yields CASSSIPSSGGSQETQYF.

The chain links TRBV4-1 to TRBJ1-1; 7 bases map to TRBD1. J gave up 6 bases and V 5 bases, and 9 bases lay outside the gene matches. The CDR3 sequence is 14 residues long. Per the germline V gene, CDR1 is MGHRA and CDR2 is YSYEKL. CDR3 coding DNA: TGCGCCAGCAGCGCCAGACAGGGAAGAGCTGAAGCTTTCTTT. This translates into CASSARQGRAEAFF.